Below, one TCR beta chain is given with its context. Its antigen remains unknown. This was the immunoSEQ version 4 assay in survey mode. Sequenced by immunoSEQ multiplex PCR; TCRdb stores in-frame clones only, minus some. The sample consists of over 15,000 clones, 60% to 80% of them appearing once. This sample was taken from a study of persistence of HIV-infected CD4 T cells. Cells were stimulated with overlapping HIV-1 Gag 15-mer peptides. Sorting selected CD4+ T cells upregulating both CD40 ligand and CD69. This CDR3 spans 14 amino acids. Losses at the gene ends were 8 bases for V and 6 bases for J; bases not matched to a gene: 12. Germline lookup yields CDR1 SNHLY and CDR2 FYNNEI.

The chain carries TRBV2 and TRBJ1-1, with 7 bases that match TRBD1. This receptor was obtained from an adult woman with HIV who was CMV-seropositive. The source material was CD4+ T cells sorted from PBMCs after roughly 19-hour stimulation, sampled from a patient who received antiretroviral therapy. For the CDR3, the DNA is TGTGCCAGCCAGGAGGGGGCGAGAAGATCTGAAGCTTTCTTT. Translating it yields CASQEGARRSEAFF.